This T cell receptor (beta chain) was captured by sequencing in a study of CD8 T cells in ankylosing spondylitis. Losses at the gene ends were 4 bases for V and 7 bases for J; bases not matched to a gene: 7. The CDR3 spans 14 residues. Germline-derived CDR1 and CDR2 are ENHRY and SYGVKD. Quantitative 5'-RACE was performed with molecular barcodes, and it yielded the TCR beta libraries. From the 5' RACE reads, TCRdb called clonotypes with MiXCR, one entry per CDR3 protein. The sample contains 500,000 to 550,000 distinct CDR3 sequences, roughly 13% of which appear only once. The table lists this clonotype with a few counts. Its target is not known. Findings of the study overall: The study identified a TCR beta motif of 7 or 8 highly homologous variants that appeared characteristic of ankylosing spondylitis blood.

The clonotype was recovered from a male donor with ankylosing spondylitis. The gene calls are TRBV10-3 and TRBJ2-1, with TRBD1 matching 7 bases. What was sequenced was blood, either unsorted or a sorted T cell fraction (not recorded which). CDR3 coding DNA: TGTGCCATCAGTGCCTCACTACAGGGGAATGAGCAGTTCTTC. Protein: CAISASLQGNEQFF.